This TCR beta chain was recorded in a study of blood T cell repertoires in COVID-19. For the study at large: Sites in the United States, Italy and Spain provided acute and convalescent COVID-19 samples.

Libraries were prepared by immunoSEQ multiplex PCR; TCRdb keeps only in-frame clonotypes and omits some of them. The sample consists of 130,000 or so clones, approximately 86% of them appearing once. Looked up from germline, CDR1 is SNHLY and CDR2 is FYNNEI. The CDR3 contains 17 residues. V was clipped by 4 bases and J by 1 base, with 19 bases between them. This sequence was found in a woman aged 55-70 years with acute or convalescent COVID-19. This sequence joins TRBV2 and TRBJ1-1, with D maybe TRBD1 (5 bases). Sequenced input: peripheral blood. CDR3 residues: CASSGGPFGGKNTEAFF. The CDR3 nucleotides are TGTGCCAGCAGTGGGGGTCCTTTCGGGGGAAAGAACACTGAAGCTTTCTTT.